This TCR beta chain was observed in a study of T cell repertoires in cytomegalovirus infection. Across the study: Epitope selection comprised recently identified HLA-C-restricted CMV epitopes and well-studied HLA-B-restricted CMV epitopes. Matching HLA type and CMV infection were both indicated by public TCR beta signatures.

General study results and limits: Dominating the ex vivo response were TCR beta clonotypes that were CMV-specific and HLA-C-restricted. Carriers of CMV and the relevant HLA type were discriminated by public TCR beta frequency.

TCRdb fed the reads into MiXCR, producing one record per CDR3 protein. In the table there are roughly 78,000 distinct CDR3 sequences, roughly 37% of which are singletons. This clonotype was recorded once. Its antigen is not known. This CDR3 is 12 amino acids long. The V gene's germline CDR1 is MDHEN and CDR2 SYDVKM. V lost 10 bases, J lost 6 bases, and 15 bases lay in between. The sequences come from CD8+ T cells from cultured PBMCs, collected from culture after CMV antigen stimulation. The source is a human donor in good health (CMV status not recorded). Some clones in this sample may be carry-over from other donors' samples. This rearrangement joins TRBV28 to TRBJ1-2; maybe TRBD1 (6 bases). CDR3 DNA: TGTGCCACCCGGAGGGGGGTAGATGGCTACACCTTC. The encoded protein is CATRRGVDGYTF.